Detailed here is one T cell receptor (beta chain). J was trimmed by 0 bases and V by 4 bases; bases with no gene match: 3. The CDR3 consists of 15 residues. The V gene's germline CDR1 is KGHSH and CDR2 LQKENI. These data are taken from a study of blood T cell repertoires in COVID-19. Clones were read by immunoSEQ multiplex PCR, and TCRdb kept only the in-frame ones, dropping some. The sample lists hundreds of thousands of clones, about nine tenths occurring once. J is TRBJ1-3 and V is TRBV18; 7 positions match TRBD1. The sequenced sample consisted of PBMCs or T cells enriched from blood (not recorded which). The sequence derives from a woman younger than 45 who had recovered from COVID-19. CDR3 region: CASSLDRRSGNTIYF. For the CDR3, the DNA is TGTGCCAGCTCACTGGACAGGCGCTCTGGAAACACCATATATTTT. The full variable domain, completed using reference TRBV18 and TRBJ1-3, is NAGVMQNPRHLVRRRGQEARLRCSPMKGHSHVYWYRQLPEEGLKFMVYLQKENIIDESGMPKERFSAEFPKEGPSILRIQQVVRGDSAAYFCASSLDRRSGNTIYFGEGSWLTVV.